Detailed here is one TCR beta chain. This entry is derived from a study of blood T cell repertoires in COVID-19. Recovered participants had two consecutive negative NP/OP PCR tests, healthcare professional clearance, or symptom resolution. In germline, CDR1 is SGHDT, CDR2 YYEEEE. V was cut by 3 bases and J by 4 bases, with 17 bases left in between. This CDR3 is built from 16 residues. The protocol was immunoSEQ multiplex PCR, while the TCRdb copy is restricted to in-frame clones and leaves out a portion. The sample contains around 240,000 clones, 86% of which appear only once. This chain connects TRBV5-6 to TRBJ1-3, with TRBD1 as a possible D gene (6 bases). The sequenced sample consisted of PBMCs or T cells enriched from blood (not recorded which). The source of this sequence is a woman aged 45-65 years who had recovered from COVID-19. In nucleotides, the CDR3 is TGTGCCAGCAGCTCCAATCAGGGGAAAAGAGGAAACACCATATATTTT. It encodes CASSSNQGKRGNTIYF.